Shown below are 18 T cell receptor beta chains from a single sample sequenced in a study of vaccination and CD4 T cells after COVID-19. Researchers used the Oncomine TCR Beta short-read assay to sequence DNA from cultured CD4+ T cells. MiXCR, run by TCRdb on the PCR reads, gives a single entry per CDR3 protein. The table shows approximately 16,000 distinct CDR3 sequences, with about 55% occurring only once. Which antigens these TCRs recognize remains unknown. As for treatment: roughly ten-day PBMC culture with coronavirus spike peptide pools or control peptides (ViraFEST assay). The sample consisted of CD4+ T cells from blood, cultured in vitro, taken before SARS-CoV-2 vaccination. These receptors all stem from a human donor who had recovered from COVID-19.

This sequence joins TRBV19 and TRBJ1-5, with 10 bases matching TRBD1. The CDR3 runs to 17 residues. Germline values: CDR1 LNHDA, CDR2 SQIVND (reference sequence). The trim removed 5 bases at V and 1 base at J, leaving 8 bases unmatched. CDR3 sequence (DNA): TGTGCCAGTAGTCTAAGGACAGGGGGGAAGAGCAATCAGCCCCAGCATTTT. Amino acid sequence: CASSLRTGGKSNQPQHF.

This clonotype has more than one count but fewer than ten. The chain carries TRBV5-4 and TRBJ1-2, with TRBD1 matching over 10 bases. The CDR3 covers 15 residues. Trimming took 0 bases from V and 7 from J; bases not matched to a gene: 6. The germline V gene has CDR1 SGHNT and CDR2 YYREEE (reference sequence). This CDR3 reads CASSLAVGQGTGYTF. The CDR3 DNA sequence: TGTGCCAGCAGCTTGGCGGTGGGACAGGGGACTGGCTACACCTTC.

This chain connects TRBV20-1 to TRBJ1-6; D is ambiguous. The CDR3 spans 14 residues. V shed 6 bases and J shed 5 bases, with 14 bases lying between them. The germline gives CDR1 DFQATT, CDR2 SNEGSKA (reference sequence). The CDR3 DNA is TGCAGTGCCAGGACCGCCTGGGATAATTCACCCCTCCACTTT. It translates to CSARTAWDNSPLHF.

The rearrangement joins TRBV6-2 or TRBV6-3 to TRBJ2-3, with D unclear. This CDR3 has 20 amino acids. The V gene lost 6 bases and the J gene lost 1 base, with 29 bases spanning the gap. CDR1 and CDR2 from the germline V gene are MNHEY and SVGEGT. CDR3 amino acids: CASSLLPLSGPRVGTDTQYF. As DNA, the CDR3 is TGTGCCAGCAGCCTCCTACCACTATCCGGTCCTCGGGTTGGCACAGATACGCAGTATTTT.

V is TRBV25-1 and J is TRBJ2-1; TRBD2 matches at 8 bases. CDR1 is MGHDK, CDR2 SYGVNS, per germline. This CDR3 region has 18 residues. The V gene end was trimmed by 1 base and the J gene end by 0 bases; junction bases not matched to a gene: 8. Written as DNA, the CDR3 is TGTGCCAGCAGTGAATTCCCTAGCGGGTTAAGCTCCTACAATGAGCAGTTCTTC. Its translation: CASSEFPSGLSSYNEQFF.

The chain uses TRBV6-2 or TRBV6-3 and TRBJ2-1, with 8 bases aligning to TRBD2. CDR3 length: 15 amino acids. Germline CDR1 is MNHEY and CDR2 is SVGEGT. Unmatched junction bases numbered 12, after V lost 7 bases and J lost 7 bases. The CDR3, as DNA: TGTGCCAGCACCGCCAGCGGGAGAGACGCAAATGAGCAGTTCTTC. Translating it yields CASTASGRDANEQFF.

The V and J genes are TRBV20-1 and TRBJ1-6; D possibly corresponds to TRBD1 (5 bases). Germline V gene lookup returns CDR1 DFQATT and CDR2 SNEGSKA (reference sequence). The CDR3 runs to 14 residues. V lost 5 bases and J 8 bases, leaving 16 bases between the germline ends. The CDR3 nucleotides read TGCAGTGCTGGACGGGGGACGACTGATTCACCCCTCCACTTT. This gives the protein CSAGRGTTDSPLHF.

The chain links TRBV7-2 to TRBJ2-2, with no clear D. This CDR3 spans 14 amino acids. The V end lost 6 bases, the J end lost 5 bases, and 13 bases lay between the germline ends. The germline gives CDR1 SGHTA, CDR2 FQGNSA. The CDR3 is CASSSYSSTGELFF. The CDR3, as DNA: TGTGCCAGCAGTTCTTATAGTAGTACCGGGGAGCTGTTTTTT.

This chain connects TRBV19 to TRBJ1-2; 8 bases agree with TRBD1. From germline, CDR1 is LNHDA and CDR2 SQIVND (reference sequence). The CDR3 spans 14 residues. The V and J ends lost 5 bases and 0 bases, in that order; junction bases with no gene match: 2. Here the CDR3 reads CASSVTGANYGYTF. In nucleotides, the CDR3 is TGTGCCAGTAGTGTGACAGGGGCTAACTATGGCTACACCTTC. Based on the CDR3 plus reference TRBV19 and TRBJ1-2, the full variable domain is DGGITQSPKYLFRKEGQNVTLSCEQNLNHDAMYWYRQDPGQGLRLIYYSQIVNDFQKGDIAEGYSVSREKKESFPLTVTSAQKNPTAFYLCASSVTGANYGYTFGSGTRLTVV.

The table lists this clonotype with a few counts. The chain uses TRBV24-1 and TRBJ2-3, with no clear D. CDR3 length: 15 residues. V was trimmed by 7 bases and J by 2 bases, leaving 15 bases between them. In germline, CDR1 is KGHDR, CDR2 SFDVKD. The CDR3 DNA is TGTGCCACCAGGCGCCCTTGGCGGCTCACAGATACGCAGTATTTT. It encodes CATRRPWRLTDTQYF.

This clonotype was seen more than once but under ten times. This chain joins TRBV7-6 and TRBJ2-5, with 12 bases that match TRBD2. The CDR3 totals 16 residues. V shed 4 bases, J shed 5 bases, and the junction held 8 bases outside the gene matches. Germline V gene sequence: CDR1 SGHVS, CDR2 FNYEAQ. The CDR3 region is CASSSRLAGDRETQYF. CDR3 in DNA: TGTGCCAGCAGCTCCAGACTAGCGGGAGACCGGGAGACCCAGTACTTC.

V gene TRBV28 combines with J gene TRBJ2-7, with a possible D match to TRBD1 (6 bases). The V gene's germline CDR1 is MDHEN and CDR2 SYDVKM. Trimming left V 3 bases short and J 0 bases short, with 12 bases between. This CDR3 contains 15 residues. This chain's CDR3 is CASSFLQGSSYEQYF. CDR3 coding DNA: TGTGCCAGCAGTTTCCTTCAGGGGAGCTCCTACGAGCAGTACTTC.

The V and J genes are TRBV10-3 and TRBJ2-3, with D possibly TRBD1 on 5 matching bases. From germline, CDR1 is ENHRY and CDR2 SYGVKD. The CDR3 length is 14 residues. The germline V and J ends were trimmed by 6 bases and 0 bases, with 10 bases remaining between them. Here the CDR3 reads CAIRTEPSTDTQYF. CDR3 bases: TGTGCCATCAGGACAGAACCTAGCACAGATACGCAGTATTTT.

CDR3 amino acids: CASDRPGNTEAFF. CDR3 DNA: TGTGCCAGTGACAGGCCAGGGAACACTGAAGCTTTCTTT. This chain connects TRBV6-2 or TRBV6-3 to TRBJ1-1, with D perhaps TRBD1 (6 bases). V was cut by 9 bases and J by 1 base, with 12 bases left in between. Per germline, CDR1 MNHEY and CDR2 SVGEGT. The CDR3 has 13 amino acids.

By share, this clonotype counts as medium-sized (0.01 to 0.1%). The CDR3 sequence is CASDFQGGETQYF. CDR3 nucleotides: TGTGCCAGCGACTTTCAGGGTGGAGAGACCCAGTACTTC. This rearrangement joins TRBV6-1 to TRBJ2-5, with D possibly TRBD1 on 5 matching bases. With 8 bases removed from V and 4 bases from J, the gap between germline ends came to 14 bases. The CDR3 extends over 13 amino acids. Germline V gives CDR1 MNHNS, CDR2 SASEGT.

J is TRBJ2-3 and V is TRBV27; no reliable D call. Trimming stripped 5 bases from V and 2 bases from J, with 5 bases between. Looked up from germline, CDR1 is MNHEY and CDR2 is SMNVEV (reference sequence). The CDR3 has 12 amino acids. CDR3 protein: CASSPNTDTQYF. The CDR3 DNA reads as TGTGCCAGCAGTCCGAACACAGATACGCAGTATTTT.

This clonotype was seen once. The chain recombines TRBV20-1 with TRBJ2-3; 11 nucleotides match TRBD2. Unmatched junction bases numbered 4, after V lost 3 bases and J lost 2 bases. CDR3 length: 15 amino acids. Germline V gene data show CDR1 as DFQATT and CDR2 as SNEGSKA (reference sequence). This CDR3 is CSASGLAGFTDTQYF. The CDR3 coding sequence is TGCAGTGCTAGCGGACTAGCGGGTTTCACAGATACGCAGTATTTT.

This sequence joins TRBV19 and TRBJ2-7; 14 nucleotides align to TRBD2. CDR3 length equals 14 residues. Germline lookup yields CDR1 LNHDA and CDR2 SQIVND (reference sequence). J was trimmed by 5 bases and V by 4 bases; bases with no gene match: 1. CDR3 protein: CASSTGLAGDEQYF. As DNA, the CDR3 is TGTGCCAGTAGTACGGGACTAGCGGGAGACGAGCAGTACTTC.